Following are 31 T cell receptor beta chains from one sample sequenced in a study of T cells in Graves' hyperthyroidism and ophthalmopathy. RNA transcripts served as the template for amplifying TCR beta CDR3 regions. The primer set for the first-round RT-PCR of the TCR CDR3 was HTBI. TCRdb analysed the multiplex PCR reads with MiXCR anew, one entry per CDR3 protein. This sample has 600,000 to 900,000 distinct CDR3 sequences, with roughly 15% found just once. The source material was blood. Receptors originate from a man aged 18 to 29 with Graves' hyperthyroidism.

J is TRBJ2-7 and V is TRBV6-5; TRBD1 agrees at 7 bases. The CDR3 length is 15 residues. V gave up 5 bases and J gave up 3 bases; unmatched junction bases: 10. Germline assignment: CDR1 MNHEY and CDR2 SVGAGI. DNA for the CDR3: TGTGCCAGCAGTACCCGACAGGGTGAAGTCTACGAGCAGTACTTC. Translating it yields CASSTRQGEVYEQYF.

This clonotype was observed many times. V gene TRBV7-8 combines with J gene TRBJ2-7; the D call may be TRBD1 or TRBD2 (6 bases each). Trimming took 5 bases from V and 2 from J, leaving 19 bases between them. CDR1 and CDR2 from the germline V gene are SGHVS and FQNEAQ. The CDR3 length is 16 residues. CDR3 sequence reads: CASSARRWGATYEQYF. The CDR3 DNA sequence: TGTGCCAGCAGCGCCCGACGCTGGGGGGCCACCTACGAGCAGTACTTC. Variable domain in full (rest from reference TRBV7-8 and TRBJ2-7): GAGVSQSPRYKVAKRGQDVALRCDPISGHVSLFWYQQALGQGPEFLTYFQNEAQLDKSGLPSDRFFAERPEGSVSTLKIQRTQQEDSAVYLCASSARRWGATYEQYFGPGTRLTVT.

This clonotype was detected a few times. The chain uses TRBV20-1 and TRBJ2-1; the match to TRBD1 covers 8 bases. Germline lookup yields CDR1 DFQATT and CDR2 SNEGSKA (reference sequence). The CDR3 totals 15 residues. The ends lost 0 bases at V and 5 bases at J; junction bases unmatched: 6. CDR3 sequence (DNA): TGCAGTGCTAGAGACCGGGACAGGAGAAACAATGAGCAGTTCTTC. This sequence encodes CSARDRDRRNNEQFF.

This clonotype has at least ten counts. The chain employs TRBV28 and TRBJ1-2; D remains ambiguous. Germline CDR1 reads MDHEN; CDR2 reads SYDVKM. The CDR3 is made up of 14 amino acids. The germline V and J ends were trimmed by 5 bases and 4 bases, with 14 bases remaining between them. The DNA for the CDR3 is TGTGCCAGCAGTACCGAGGACGGGGTCTATGGCTACACCTTC. This gives the protein CASSTEDGVYGYTF.

This chain joins TRBV20-1 and TRBJ2-7; no firm D call. V was shortened by 4 bases and J by 3 bases, with 10 bases between the two germline ends. The CDR3 runs 12 residues. CDR1 and CDR2 from the germline V gene are DFQATT and SNEGSKA (reference sequence). The DNA of the CDR3 is TGCAGTGCTACCCCGGCGGACTACGAGCAGTACTTC. Amino acid sequence: CSATPADYEQYF.

This clonotype was recorded a few times. The chain carries TRBV27 and TRBJ2-7; 11 bases are a match to TRBD2. Germline V gives CDR1 MNHEY, CDR2 SMNVEV (reference sequence). This CDR3 is built from 18 residues. V lost 4 bases, J lost 5 bases, and 16 bases stayed unmatched. The CDR3 protein is CASSSLLHTSGSRDEQYF. The CDR3 DNA is TGTGCCAGCAGTTCCCTACTTCACACTAGCGGGAGTAGGGACGAGCAGTACTTC.

Ten or more counts support this clonotype. This sequence joins TRBV30 and TRBJ2-7; D is ambiguous. The V and J ends lost 0 bases and 3 bases respectively, with 3 bases between them. This CDR3 region has 11 residues. The germline gives CDR1 GTSNPN, CDR2 SVGIG (reference sequence). The CDR3 DNA follows: TGTGCCTGGAGTGTTGTCTACGAGCAGTACTTC. Amino acids: CAWSVVYEQYF.

This clonotype was seen only once. The CDR3 does not end in the conserved phenylalanine or tryptophan, so this is likely a read error. This chain uses TRBV27 with TRBJ2-5; D perhaps matches TRBD1 (6 bases). V lost 3 bases, J lost 2 bases, and 7 bases lay in between. CDR3 length: 13 residues. From germline, CDR1 is MNHEY and CDR2 SMNVEV (reference sequence). CDR3 residues: CASSFQGQETQYL. CDR3 bases: TGTGCCAGCAGTTTCCAGGGGCAAGAGACCCAGTACCTC.

This clonotype was observed a handful of times. This sequence joins TRBV20-1 and TRBJ2-1; D gene unclear. V was pared by 6 bases and J by 7 bases, with 16 bases between. Germline CDR1 and CDR2: DFQATT and SNEGSKA (reference sequence). The CDR3 sequence is 13 residues long. CDR3 residues: CSAPSYLGNEQFF. DNA of the CDR3: TGCAGTGCCCCCTCGTATTTGGGGAATGAGCAGTTCTTC.

The chain's CDR3 is CASRERDTQYF. CDR3 nucleotides: TGTGCCAGCAGGGAGAGAGATACGCAGTATTTT. The V and J genes are TRBV7-2 and TRBJ2-3; no clear D. CDR1 is SGHTA, CDR2 FQGNSA, per germline. The CDR3 has 11 residues. The V and J ends lost 6 bases and 5 bases respectively, with 6 bases between them.

This clonotype showed up many times. The chain uses TRBV10-2 and TRBJ1-4; D possibly corresponds to TRBD1 (5 bases). The CDR3 sequence is 16 residues long. V was pared by 4 bases and J by 0 bases, with 12 bases between. The V gene's germline CDR1 is WSHSY and CDR2 SAAADI. CDR3 DNA sequence: TGCGCCAGCAGTGTGGGGACGGGGACAACTAATGAAAAACTGTTTTTT. Encoded protein: CASSVGTGTTNEKLFF.

This clonotype was detected many times. The chain has TRBV28 and TRBJ1-1; TRBD1 aligns across 9 bases. This CDR3 comprises 15 residues. Germline V lookup: CDR1 MDHEN, CDR2 SYDVKM. V trimming: 3 bases; J trimming: 3 bases; junction bases outside the gene matches: 5. CDR3 loop: CASSFGTGFYTEAFF. CDR3 bases: TGTGCCAGCAGTTTCGGGACAGGGTTCTACACTGAAGCTTTCTTT.

This clonotype was recorded many times. The chain couples TRBV28 to TRBJ2-7; 9 bases agree with TRBD1. CDR3 length: 13 amino acids. V dropped 8 bases and J dropped 6; count of bases not matched to a gene: 8. Germline-derived CDR1 and CDR2 are MDHEN and SYDVKM. The CDR3 coding sequence is TGTGCCAGCTGGGGACAGGGCACCGGCGAGCAGTACTTC. Residues: CASWGQGTGEQYF.

This clonotype has just a few counts. The rearrangement links TRBV12-3 or TRBV12-4 to TRBJ2-5, with D unclear. Between the trimmed V and J ends, which lost 6 bases and 2 bases, there was a span of 13 bases. The CDR3 runs 14 residues. CDR3 region: CASSPTPRQETQYF. CDR3 bases: TGTGCCAGCAGCCCAACCCCGCGGCAAGAGACCCAGTACTTC.

The chain recombines TRBV6-1 with TRBJ2-1, with 13 bases matching TRBD2. Germline trimming cut 6 bases from V and 4 bases from J; bases unmatched to any gene: 6. The CDR3 is made up of 16 amino acids. The germline CDR1 and CDR2 sequences are MNHNS and SASEGT. The CDR3 coding sequence is TGTGCCAGCAGCTCACTAGCGGGAGGGCTTTACAATGAGCAGTTCTTC. It is translated as CASSSLAGGLYNEQFF.

This clonotype showed up many times. The chain recombines TRBV7-2 with TRBJ2-7, with 8 bases matching TRBD1. The CDR3 loop spans 16 amino acids. V dropped 2 bases and J dropped 4; count of bases not matched to a gene: 10. Germline V gives CDR1 SGHTA, CDR2 FQGNSA. The CDR3 DNA reads as TGTGCCAGCAGCTTATCGCAGGGGGCGCTAGGGTACGAGCAGTACTTC. Translation: CASSLSQGALGYEQYF. The full variable domain, with the rest looked up from reference TRBV7-2 and TRBJ2-7, is GAGVSQSPSNKVTEKGKDVELRCDPISGHTALYWYRQSLGQGLEFLIYFQGNSAPDKSGLPSDRFSAERTGGSVSTLTIQRTQQEDSAVYLCASSLSQGALGYEQYFGPGTRLTVT.

This clonotype was seen many times. The genes are TRBV7-2 and TRBJ2-3; D assignment may be TRBD1 or TRBD2 (5 bases each). Between the trimmed V and J ends, which lost 8 bases and 3 bases, there was a span of 12 bases. The germline V gene has CDR1 SGHTA and CDR2 FQGNSA. This CDR3 contains 13 residues. The chain's CDR3 is CASEGLRTDTQYF. As DNA, the CDR3 is TGTGCCAGCGAGGGGCTTCGGACAGATACGCAGTATTTT.

This clonotype was seen ten or more times. V and J are TRBV20-1 and TRBJ2-7; TRBD1 agrees at 7 bases. Germline lookup yields CDR1 DFQATT and CDR2 SNEGSKA (reference sequence). Trimming removed 6 bases from V and 2 bases from J; junction bases left unmatched: 4. The CDR3 length is 12 residues. CDR3 in amino acids: CSARDSTYEQYF. CDR3 DNA: TGCAGTGCAAGGGACAGTACCTACGAGCAGTACTTC.

This clonotype was found once. No conserved phenylalanine or tryptophan ends this CDR3, so it is likely a read error. The rearrangement joins TRBV29-1 to TRBJ2-5; the D gene is possibly TRBD1 (5 bases). The germline V gene encodes CDR1 SQVTM and CDR2 ANQGSEA. V lost 6 bases and J lost 0, with 23 bases in between. CDR3 size: 17 residues. In DNA form, the CDR3 reads TGCAGCGTCATGTCCGGACGGCATAAGGGGTACCAAGAGACCCAGTACCTC. This gives the protein CSVMSGRHKGYQETQYL.

This clonotype appeared many times. This sequence joins TRBV28 and TRBJ2-7; tentative D call: TRBD2 (6 bases). Germline values: CDR1 MDHEN, CDR2 SYDVKM. V was shortened by 2 bases and J by 5 bases, with 10 bases between the two germline ends. The CDR3 consists of 13 residues. CDR3 in DNA: TGTGCCAGCAGTTTACGACTAGTGGACGAGCAGTACTTC. It codes for CASSLRLVDEQYF. Full variable domain (rest looked up from reference TRBV28 and TRBJ2-7): DVKVTQSSRYLVKRTGEKVFLECVQDMDHENMFWYRQDPGLGLRLIYFSYDVKMKEKGDIPEGYSVSREKKERFSLILESASTNQTSMYLCASSLRLVDEQYFGPGTRLTVT.

Ten or more counts support this clonotype. The chain combines TRBV24-1 with TRBJ2-7; maybe TRBD1 (6 bases). In germline, CDR1 is KGHDR, CDR2 SFDVKD. CDR3 length: 14 amino acids. The ends were cut back, 5 bases at V and 3 bases at J, with 13 bases in the middle. In DNA form, the CDR3 reads TGTGCCACCAGTGGATCCGGGACAAACTACGAGCAGTACTTC. Translated, it gives CATSGSGTNYEQYF.

On this clonotype itself: A read error may be the cause here, since a much bigger clone is one base away. V gene TRBV19 combines with J gene TRBJ2-2, with TRBD2 as a possible D gene (5 bases). V lost 3 bases to trimming and J lost 4 bases, with 9 bases between them. The V gene's germline CDR1 is LNHDA and CDR2 SQIVND (reference sequence). The CDR3 is 14 amino acids. CDR3 region: CASSIGLATGELFF. DNA for the CDR3: TGTGCCAGTAGTATCGGACTCGCCACCGGGGAGCTGTTTTTT. Based on the CDR3 plus reference TRBV19 and TRBJ2-2, the full variable domain is DGGITQSPKYLFRKEGQNVTLSCEQNLNHDAMYWYRQDPGQGLRLIYYSQIVNDFQKGDIAEGYSVSREKKESFPLTVTSAQKNPTAFYLCASSIGLATGELFFGEGSRLTVL.

In the case of this clonotype: This clone may be a read error of a much larger clone one base away. V usage is TRBV20-1 and J usage is TRBJ2-7; 8 bases line up with TRBD2. The CDR3 consists of 15 residues. J was trimmed by 4 bases and V by 1 base; bases with no gene match: 9. In germline, CDR1 is DFQATT, CDR2 SNEGSKA (reference sequence). CDR3 DNA: TGCAGTGCTAGAGCCGGGAGCGGGAGTGGGTACGAGCAGTACTTC. This codes for CSARAGSGSGYEQYF.

The sample holds a few counts of this clonotype. The chain is built from TRBV27 and TRBJ2-2, with TRBD2 as a possible D gene (5 bases). This CDR3 spans 13 amino acids. Per the germline V gene, CDR1 is MNHEY and CDR2 is SMNVEV (reference sequence). Deletions cut 7 bases from V and 8 bases from J, with 14 bases between. CDR3 sequence (DNA): TGTGCCAGCACCTGGGGAGTGGCAGGGGAGCTGTTTTTT. This gives the protein CASTWGVAGELFF.

This clonotype was seen only a few times. The V gene is TRBV28, the J gene TRBJ1-3; no firm D call. The germline gives CDR1 MDHEN, CDR2 SYDVKM. V was clipped by 5 bases and J by 0 bases, with 11 bases between them. The CDR3 runs to 15 residues. Here the CDR3 DNA reads TGTGCCAGCAGTCATGGAACGGCCTCTGGAAACACCATATATTTT. This encodes CASSHGTASGNTIYF.

The chain couples TRBV30 to TRBJ2-7; D unclear. V lost 1 base, J lost 9 bases, and 13 bases lay in between. The CDR3 has 12 residues. Germline lookup yields CDR1 GTSNPN and CDR2 SVGIG (reference sequence). CDR3 protein: CAWSGILGVQYF. For the CDR3, the DNA is TGTGCCTGGAGTGGGATCCTGGGTGTGCAGTACTTC.

This clonotype was seen ten or more times. V usage is TRBV2 and J usage is TRBJ2-7; maybe TRBD2 (6 bases). The V gene lost 6 bases and the J gene lost 0 bases, with 15 bases spanning the gap. Germline-derived CDR1 and CDR2 are SNHLY and FYNNEI. This CDR3 is 15 amino acids long. The CDR3 protein is CASRPGTFFSYEQYF. DNA of the CDR3: TGTGCCAGCAGACCCGGGACTTTCTTCTCCTACGAGCAGTACTTC.

This clonotype was recorded at least ten times. The V gene is TRBV24-1, the J gene TRBJ2-5, with D perhaps TRBD1 or TRBD2 (5 bases each). Germline V lookup: CDR1 KGHDR, CDR2 SFDVKD. The CDR3 loop spans 15 amino acids. Between the trimmed V and J ends, which lost 3 bases and 4 bases, there was a span of 14 bases. The CDR3 DNA is TGTGCCACCAGTGATCGCCGAGGGGCTGGAGAGACCCAGTACTTC. Protein sequence: CATSDRRGAGETQYF.

The genes are TRBV5-5 and TRBJ2-1; 10 nucleotides match TRBD1. The CDR3 runs to 16 residues. CDR1 and CDR2 (germline): SGHKS, YYEKEE (reference sequence). Trimming took 5 bases from V and 3 from J; bases not matched to a gene: 8. Here the CDR3 DNA reads TGTGCCAGCAGTACTACCGGGACAGGGGTCTACAATGAGCAGTTCTTC. Translating it yields CASSTTGTGVYNEQFF. The full variable domain, in which reference TRBV5-5 and TRBJ2-1 provide the parts outside the CDR3, is DAGVTQSPTHLIKTRGQQVTLRCSPISGHKSVSWYQQVLGQGPQFIFQYYEKEERGRGNFPDRFSARQFPNYSSELNVNALLLGDSALYLCASSTTGTGVYNEQFFGPGTRLTVL.

Many counts were recorded for this clonotype. This chain joins TRBV7-3 and TRBJ2-7; D is ambiguous. The CDR3 is made up of 14 amino acids. Germline CDR1 is SGHTA and CDR2 is FQGTGA. V was pared by 5 bases and J by 0 bases, with 11 bases between. CDR3 loop: CASSPTRTSYEQYF. Written as DNA, the CDR3 is TGTGCCAGCAGCCCGACCCGCACCTCCTACGAGCAGTACTTC.

The chain combines TRBV29-1 with TRBJ1-2; 7 bases are a match to TRBD1. This CDR3 is built from 12 residues. The V gene's germline CDR1 is SQVTM and CDR2 ANQGSEA. V was clipped by 5 bases and J by 6 bases; unmatched bases: 6. CDR3 loop: CSVMDRPNGYTF. In nucleotides, the CDR3 is TGCAGCGTTATGGACAGGCCAAATGGCTACACCTTC.